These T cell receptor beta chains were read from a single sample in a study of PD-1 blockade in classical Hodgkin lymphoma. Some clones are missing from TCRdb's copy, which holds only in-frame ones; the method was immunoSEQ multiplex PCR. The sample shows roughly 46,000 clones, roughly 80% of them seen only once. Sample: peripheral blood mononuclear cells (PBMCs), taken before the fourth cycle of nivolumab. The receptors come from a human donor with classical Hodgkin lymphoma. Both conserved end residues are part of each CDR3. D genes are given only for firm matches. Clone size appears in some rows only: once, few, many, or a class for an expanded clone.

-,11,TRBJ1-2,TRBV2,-,CASSEVYGYTF,TGTGCCAGCAGCGAGGTCTATGGCTACACCTTC
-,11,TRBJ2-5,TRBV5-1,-,CASKGQETQYF,TGCGCCAGCAAGGGGCAAGAGACCCAGTACTTC
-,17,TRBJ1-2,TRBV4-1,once,CASSQVDFLGVNYGYTF,TGCGCCAGCAGCCAAGTAGACTTCCTGGGGGTTAACTATGGCTACACCTTC
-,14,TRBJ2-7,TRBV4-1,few,CASSPSPTLDEQYF,TGCGCCAGCAGCCCTTCCCCGACCCTAGACGAGCAGTACTTC
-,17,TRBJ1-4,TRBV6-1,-,CASSELTLFRLDEKLFF,TGTGCCAGCAGTGAATTGACACTGTTCCGTCTTGATGAAAAACTGTTTTTT
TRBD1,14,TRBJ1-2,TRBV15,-,CATSRGQGFDGYTF,TGTGCCACCAGCAGAGGACAGGGTTTCGATGGCTACACCTTC
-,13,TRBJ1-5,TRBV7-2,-,CASSLTPFGPQHF,TGTGCCAGCAGCTTAACCCCCTTTGGACCCCAGCATTTT
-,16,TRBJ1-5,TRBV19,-,CASSIPDGGVRQPQHF,TGTGCCAGTAGTATCCCTGACGGAGGGGTACGTCAGCCCCAGCATTTT
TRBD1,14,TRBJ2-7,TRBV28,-,CASSLSGGNYEQYF,TGTGCCAGCAGTTTATCAGGGGGAAACTACGAGCAGTACTTC
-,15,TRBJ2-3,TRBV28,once,CASNSYGVPTDTQYF,TGTGCCAGCAACTCGTACGGGGTTCCCACAGATACGCAGTATTTT